The rows below give T cell receptor beta chains drawn from one sample of a study of cytomegalovirus exposure and HLA in healthy donors. Produced via immunoSEQ multiplex PCR; TCRdb's table is partial and in-frame only. The data contain about 250,000 clones, about 85% of them singletons. Material for sequencing was PBMCs. The receptors stem from a girl aged 2-10 years in good health and CMV-seronegative. Both conserved end residues are part of each CDR3. The order of the fields is J gene, D gene, clone size, V gene, CDR3 protein, CDR3 DNA. A D gene is named only where the DNA matches it firmly. Some rows mark clone size as missing; the rest say once, few, many or name a class of expanded clone.

j_gene: TRBJ2-2
d_gene: NA
abundance: few
v_gene: TRBV2
CDR3aa: CASSPSANTGELFF
CDR3nt: TGTGCCAGCAGTCCCAGCGCGAACACCGGGGAGCTGTTTTTT

j_gene: TRBJ1-2
d_gene: NA
abundance: once
v_gene: TRBV9
CDR3aa: CASSVTPLYGYTF
CDR3nt: TGTGCCAGCAGCGTGACTCCCCTCTATGGCTACACCTTC

j_gene: TRBJ2-5
d_gene: NA
abundance: NA
v_gene: TRBV19
CDR3aa: CASSIGDYQETQYF
CDR3nt: TGTGCCAGTAGTATCGGGGACTACCAAGAGACCCAGTACTTC

j_gene: TRBJ1-1
d_gene: TRBD1
abundance: once
v_gene: TRBV5-1
CDR3aa: CASSLVDRGTEAFF
CDR3nt: TGCGCCAGCAGCTTGGTTGACAGGGGCACTGAAGCTTTCTTT

j_gene: TRBJ2-1
d_gene: TRBD1
abundance: NA
v_gene: TRBV5-1
CDR3aa: CASSLAGQGPNEQFF
CDR3nt: TGCGCCAGCAGCTTGGCGGGACAGGGCCCCAATGAGCAGTTCTTC

j_gene: TRBJ2-3
d_gene: TRBD2
abundance: NA
v_gene: TRBV30
CDR3aa: CALRRGLGQYF
CDR3nt: TGTGCCCTTAGACGTGGACTAGGGCAGTATTTT

j_gene: TRBJ1-1
d_gene: NA
abundance: NA
v_gene: TRBV9
CDR3aa: CASSVHAGGSTEAFF
CDR3nt: TGTGCCAGCAGCGTTCACGCGGGGGGATCCACTGAAGCTTTCTTT

j_gene: TRBJ2-5
d_gene: NA
abundance: NA
v_gene: TRBV10-2
CDR3aa: CASLRSYQETQYF
CDR3nt: TGCGCCAGCTTGAGATCCTACCAAGAGACCCAGTACTTC

j_gene: TRBJ1-2
d_gene: NA
abundance: once
v_gene: TRBV10-3
CDR3aa: CAITGANYGYTF
CDR3nt: TGTGCCATCACAGGGGCTAACTATGGCTACACCTTC

j_gene: TRBJ2-7
d_gene: NA
abundance: NA
v_gene: TRBV21-1
CDR3aa: CASSKERDTYEQYF
CDR3nt: TGTGCCAGCAGCAAAGAGAGGGACACCTACGAGCAGTACTTC

j_gene: TRBJ2-3
d_gene: NA
abundance: NA
v_gene: TRBV12-5
CDR3aa: CASGLPRITDTQYF
CDR3nt: TGTGCTAGTGGTTTACCTAGGATCACAGATACGCAGTATTTT

j_gene: TRBJ2-5
d_gene: TRBD2
abundance: NA
v_gene: TRBV2
CDR3aa: CASSEFGLEAETQYF
CDR3nt: TGTGCCAGCAGTGAATTTGGACTAGAGGCAGAGACCCAGTACTTC

j_gene: TRBJ2-5
d_gene: TRBD1
abundance: NA
v_gene: TRBV5-1
CDR3aa: CASSSTTGGGETQYF
CDR3nt: TGCGCCAGCAGTTCCACGACAGGGGGCGGTGAGACCCAGTACTTC

j_gene: TRBJ2-7
d_gene: TRBD2
abundance: NA
v_gene: TRBV30
CDR3aa: CAWSRRGSLHEQYF
CDR3nt: TGTGCCTGGAGTAGGCGCGGGAGTCTCCACGAGCAGTACTTC

j_gene: TRBJ1-1
d_gene: NA
abundance: NA
v_gene: TRBV6-1
CDR3aa: CASSYQGEAFF
CDR3nt: TGTGCCAGCAGTTATCAGGGGGAAGCTTTCTTT

j_gene: TRBJ2-3
d_gene: TRBD2
abundance: once
v_gene: TRBV30
CDR3aa: CAWTPGLAGTDTQYF
CDR3nt: TGTGCCTGGACCCCAGGACTAGCGGGTACAGATACGCAGTATTTT

j_gene: TRBJ2-4
d_gene: NA
abundance: NA
v_gene: TRBV29-1
CDR3aa: CSGGWTSSLGSKGMNIQYF
CDR3nt: TGCAGCGGGGGATGGACGAGTTCTCTGGGGAGCAAGGGTATGAACATTCAGTACTTC

j_gene: TRBJ2-2
d_gene: TRBD2
abundance: NA
v_gene: TRBV5-4
CDR3aa: CASKSGGAWDPGELFF
CDR3nt: TGTGCCAGCAAGAGCGGGGGTGCATGGGACCCCGGGGAGCTGTTTTTT

j_gene: TRBJ2-7
d_gene: NA
abundance: NA
v_gene: TRBV4-1
CDR3aa: CASSQGGGQYEQYF
CDR3nt: TGCGCCAGCAGCCAAGGCGGGGGCCAATACGAGCAGTACTTC

j_gene: TRBJ2-5
d_gene: NA
abundance: NA
v_gene: TRBV7-9
CDR3aa: CASSSGETQYF
CDR3nt: TGTGCCAGCAGCTCAGGGGAGACCCAGTACTTC

j_gene: TRBJ1-5
d_gene: TRBD1
abundance: NA
v_gene: TRBV19
CDR3aa: CASSRIDRDNQPQHF
CDR3nt: TGTGCCAGTAGCAGGATAGACAGGGACAATCAGCCCCAGCATTTT

j_gene: TRBJ1-6
d_gene: NA
abundance: NA
v_gene: TRBV11-2
CDR3aa: CASSLAGPLHF
CDR3nt: TGTGCCAGCAGCTTAGCCGGACCCCTCCACTTT

j_gene: TRBJ1-1
d_gene: TRBD1
abundance: NA
v_gene: TRBV19
CDR3aa: CASSREGADTEAFF
CDR3nt: TGTGCCAGTAGCCGGGAGGGGGCGGACACTGAAGCTTTCTTT

j_gene: TRBJ1-2
d_gene: TRBD1
abundance: NA
v_gene: TRBV6-5
CDR3aa: CASSWTGARLYGYTF
CDR3nt: TGTGCCAGCAGTTGGACAGGGGCTAGGCTCTATGGCTACACCTTC

j_gene: TRBJ2-3
d_gene: NA
abundance: NA
v_gene: TRBV7-6
CDR3aa: CASSLLSRGSTDTQYF
CDR3nt: TGTGCCAGCAGCTTATTATCCCGCGGTAGCACAGATACGCAGTATTTT

j_gene: TRBJ2-3
d_gene: TRBD2
abundance: NA
v_gene: TRBV7-9
CDR3aa: CASSSIAGRGTDTQYF
CDR3nt: TGTGCCAGCAGCTCAATAGCGGGCAGAGGCACAGATACGCAGTATTTT

j_gene: TRBJ2-1
d_gene: TRBD1
abundance: NA
v_gene: TRBV4-1
CDR3aa: CASSHSPGQGSLYSYNEQFF
CDR3nt: TGCGCCAGCAGCCATTCTCCGGGACAGGGGTCTTTGTACTCCTACAATGAGCAGTTCTTC

j_gene: TRBJ2-5
d_gene: TRBD2
abundance: NA
v_gene: TRBV2
CDR3aa: CASTPRVAGGHTQETQYF
CDR3nt: TGTGCCAGCACCCCGAGGGTAGCGGGGGGGCATACTCAAGAGACCCAGTACTTC

j_gene: TRBJ2-3
d_gene: NA
abundance: NA
v_gene: TRBV7-3
CDR3aa: CASSLNGRRVLTDTQYF
CDR3nt: TGTGCCAGCAGCTTAAATGGGAGGCGGGTTCTTACAGATACGCAGTATTTT

j_gene: TRBJ1-2
d_gene: NA
abundance: NA
v_gene: TRBV5-6
CDR3aa: CASSPPTRYGYTF
CDR3nt: TGTGCCAGCAGCCCCCCCACTAGATATGGCTACACCTTC

j_gene: TRBJ2-7
d_gene: NA
abundance: once
v_gene: TRBV7-3
CDR3aa: CASSLNSRSYEQYF
CDR3nt: TGTGCCAGCAGCTTAAACAGCCGCTCCTACGAGCAGTACTTC

j_gene: TRBJ1-2
d_gene: NA
abundance: NA
v_gene: TRBV7-9
CDR3aa: CASSSRQSESYGYTF
CDR3nt: TGTGCCAGCAGCTCCCGACAATCTGAATCCTATGGCTACACCTTC

j_gene: TRBJ1-1
d_gene: TRBD1
abundance: NA
v_gene: TRBV5-6
CDR3aa: CASSLRGQGIISTEAFF
CDR3nt: TGTGCCAGCAGCTTGCGGGGACAGGGTATAATCTCCACTGAAGCTTTCTTT

j_gene: TRBJ2-1
d_gene: TRBD2
abundance: NA
v_gene: TRBV6-5
CDR3aa: CASSYQLAGGYNEQFF
CDR3nt: TGTGCCAGCAGTTACCAACTAGCGGGGGGCTACAATGAGCAGTTCTTC

j_gene: TRBJ1-3
d_gene: TRBD1
abundance: NA
v_gene: TRBV29-1
CDR3aa: CSVTGLHGNTIYF
CDR3nt: TGCAGCGTGACAGGGCTGCATGGAAACACCATATATTTT

j_gene: TRBJ1-1
d_gene: NA
abundance: few
v_gene: TRBV9
CDR3aa: CASSPKQVTDTEAFF
CDR3nt: TGTGCCAGCAGCCCAAAACAGGTTACGGACACTGAAGCTTTCTTT

j_gene: TRBJ2-3
d_gene: TRBD2
abundance: once
v_gene: TRBV2
CDR3aa: CASSGWWRGGQGDGTDTQYF
CDR3nt: TGTGCCAGCAGTGGGTGGTGGCGGGGGGGCCAGGGGGACGGCACAGATACGCAGTATTTT

j_gene: TRBJ2-7
d_gene: NA
abundance: once
v_gene: TRBV7-2
CDR3aa: CASSLLGVSYEQYF
CDR3nt: TGTGCCAGCAGCTTATTGGGAGTGAGCTACGAGCAGTACTTC

j_gene: TRBJ2-3
d_gene: TRBD1
abundance: NA
v_gene: TRBV19
CDR3aa: CASSLQGAGTDTQYF
CDR3nt: TGTGCCAGTAGTCTACAGGGGGCGGGCACAGATACGCAGTATTTT

j_gene: TRBJ2-7
d_gene: TRBD2
abundance: NA
v_gene: TRBV30
CDR3aa: CAWSVRLAGSYEQYF
CDR3nt: TGTGCCTGGAGTGTAAGGTTAGCGGGCTCCTACGAGCAGTACTTC